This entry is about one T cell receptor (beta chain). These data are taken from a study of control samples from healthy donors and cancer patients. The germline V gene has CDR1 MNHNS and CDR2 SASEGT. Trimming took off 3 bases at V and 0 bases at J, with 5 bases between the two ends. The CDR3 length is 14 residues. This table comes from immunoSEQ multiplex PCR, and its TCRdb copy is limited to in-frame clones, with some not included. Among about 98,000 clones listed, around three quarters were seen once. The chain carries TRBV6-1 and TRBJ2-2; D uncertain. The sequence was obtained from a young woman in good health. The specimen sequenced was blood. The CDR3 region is CASSDGPNTGELFF. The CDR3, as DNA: TGTGCCAGCAGTGACGGACCGAACACCGGGGAGCTGTTTTTT.